This T cell receptor (beta chain) derives from a study of Ad26.COV2.S vaccination and SARS-CoV-2 variants. The study, taken as a whole, reports: The TCR breadth and depth analyses may have understated or missed part of the total T cell responses.

Trimming at V came to 0 bases and at J to 4 bases, leaving 9 bases not matched to a gene. The germline V gene encodes CDR1 SGHNT and CDR2 YYREEE (reference sequence). This CDR3 is 17 amino acids long. Concerning this clone: Its antigen remains unknown.

TCRdb's table, derived via immunoSEQ multiplex PCR, lists solely in-frame clones and lacks some. The sample has about 420,000 clones, 85% to 90% seen once. Documented treatment: some 19 received Ad26.COV2.S at low or high dose, single or two shots; several received placebo; per-sample allocation not given. Each sample was drawn 63 days after the first injection (of vaccine or placebo). It was an adult aged 18-55 years in Boston who was the donor. The chain links TRBV5-4 to TRBJ2-1; 8 nucleotides agree with TRBD2. The source is a person aged 18-60 years who received the Ad26.COV2.S COVID-19 vaccine or a placebo. The source material was peripheral blood, sampled in a trial of Ad26.COV2.S vaccine versus placebo. The DNA for the CDR3 is TGTGCCAGCAGCTTGGCTCTGGGATCGGGGGGGTACAATGAGCAGTTCTTC. This codes for CASSLALGSGGYNEQFF. The variable domain in full, with the rest retrieved from reference TRBV5-4 and TRBJ2-1, is ETGVTQSPTHLIKTRGQQVTLRCSSQSGHNTVSWYQQALGQGPQFIFQYYREEENGRGNFPPRFSGLQFPNYSSELNVNALELDDSALYLCASSLALGSGGYNEQFFGPGTRLTVL.